The next 23 T cell receptor beta chains were all read from a single sample in a study of tumor and adjacent non-tumor tissue in lung cancer. TCRbeta libraries were built with three rounds of nested PCR, modified from ARM-PCR. MiXCR was run by TCRdb on the multiplex PCR reads, yielding one entry per CDR3 protein. The data contain about 93,000 distinct CDR3 sequences, 65% to 75% of them seen just once; the ten biggest clones take up around 20%. No cell sorting was done before RNA was extracted from the tissue. The specimen was lung tumor tissue. The origin of the receptors is a man between 60 and 70 years old with non-small cell lung cancer.

With respect to this clonotype: The junction and the germline gene differ at one end; a read error may be behind it. This chain uses TRBV14 with TRBJ2-1; no definite D call. Germline CDR1 reads SGHDN; CDR2 reads FVKESK. The CDR3 is 13 residues long. CDR3 in DNA: TGCGCCAGCAGCATCAACTTAAACAATGAGCAGTTCTTC. It yields the protein CASSINLNNEQFF.

A note on this clonotype: A read error may produce the germline difference seen at one junction end. V gene TRBV6-5 combines with J gene TRBJ1-2; 7 bases match TRBD1. This CDR3 is 14 amino acids long. From germline, CDR1 is MNHEY and CDR2 SVGAGI. The CDR3 protein is CAICYGQANYGYIF. The DNA for the CDR3 is TGTGCCATCTGTTACGGACAGGCTAACTATGGCTACATCTTC.

As to this clonotype: A junction boundary mismatches the germline segment, possibly from a read error. The V call is TRBV6-5, the J call TRBJ2-1; a possible D gene is TRBD1 (5 bases). The CDR3 contains 17 residues. Germline CDR1 reads MNHEY; CDR2 reads SVGAGI. The CDR3 nucleotides read TGCGTCAGCAGTTACTCGGGTGGTTCAGGGATCAGCAATGGGCAGTTCTTC. Protein product: CVSSYSGGSGISNGQFF.

In the case of this clonotype: A much larger clone is a single base away; this may be a read error. This chain links TRBV7-9 with TRBJ1-6, with 8 bases lining up with TRBD1. Germline V lookup: CDR1 SEHNR, CDR2 FQNEAQ (reference sequence). This CDR3 has 15 amino acids. The CDR3, as DNA: TGTGCCAGCAGCTTTCAGGGGGCGAAGAATTCAGCCCTCCACTTT. This gives the protein CASSFQGAKNSALHF.

Concerning this clonotype: The missing conserved phenylalanine or tryptophan at the end of this CDR3 makes a read error likely. The CDR3 coding sequence is TGCGATATGGACAGGACGGGAGAGACCCAGTACTTG. Protein: CDMDRTGETQYL. The rearrangement uses TRBV29-1 and TRBJ2-5, with 7 bases lining up with TRBD1. CDR3 length equals 12 residues. Germline CDR1 reads SQVTM; CDR2 reads ANQGSEA.

The chain combines TRBV11-3 with TRBJ2-1; 7 nucleotides align to TRBD2. Germline trimming cut 7 bases from V and 7 bases from J; bases unmatched to any gene: 16. Germline CDR1 SGHNT, CDR2 YENEEA. CDR3 length: 16 amino acids. In DNA, the CDR3 is TGTGCCAGCAACCCAAGTGGGGCTAACGGGAGGAATGAGCAGTTCTTC. Translation: CASNPSGANGRNEQFF.

As for this clonotype: This could be a read error, since a much larger clone is one nucleotide away. The chain employs TRBV7-9 and TRBJ2-5; a weak D match, TRBD1 (5 bases). CDR3 length: 13 residues. Per the germline V gene, CDR1 is SEHNR and CDR2 is FQNEAQ (reference sequence). Trimming removed 7 bases from V and 4 bases from J, with 13 bases in between. The DNA for the CDR3 is TGTGCCAGCAACCCGCAGGGTGTAGAGACCCAGTACTTC. Its translation is CASNPQGVETQYF.

As regards this clonotype: One base away lies a much larger clone, so this may be a sequencing read error. The chain recombines TRBV12-3 or TRBV12-4 with TRBJ1-5, with D possibly matching TRBD1 (6 bases). The CDR3 has 13 amino acids. CDR3 protein: CTSRFRGNQPQHF. In nucleotides, the CDR3 is TGTACCAGCAGATTCAGGGGCAACCAGCCCCAGCATTTT.

This sequence joins TRBV6-2 or TRBV6-3 and TRBJ2-4; 7 bases are a match to TRBD1. Germline V gene lookup returns CDR1 MNHEY and CDR2 SVGEGT. The ends lost 6 bases at V and 2 bases at J; junction bases unmatched: 4. CDR3 length: 14 residues. This CDR3 is CASRNRGPKNIQYF. Written as DNA, the CDR3 is TGTGCCAGCAGGAACAGGGGACCCAAAAACATTCAGTACTTC.

Concerning this clonotype: Sequence at one end of the junction differs from germline and may be a read error. This chain connects TRBV12-3 or TRBV12-4 to TRBJ2-1; 13 nucleotides align to TRBD2. The CDR3 runs to 18 residues. The CDR3 region has the DNA TGTGCCATCAGTTATGAGGGGGCCACTAGCGGGAGGGGGAATGAGCAGTTCTTC. Residues: CAISYEGATSGRGNEQFF.

V and J are TRBV29-1 and TRBJ1-1; no clear D gene. Germline V CDR1 and CDR2: SQVTM, ANQGSEA. Trimming took 2 bases from V and 0 from J, leaving 10 bases between them. The CDR3 covers 14 residues. CDR3 sequence: CSVEYPGMNTEAFF. The CDR3 DNA reads as TGCAGCGTTGAATACCCGGGGATGAACACTGAAGCTTTCTTT.

Points on this clonotype: This may be a read error, as it is one base from a much larger clone. The CDR3 here is CASRRLDAGEPFF. CDR3 sequence (DNA): TGTGCCAGCAGACGTCTCGACGCCGGGGAGCCGTTTTTT. The genes are TRBV5-6 and TRBJ2-2; weak D call: TRBD2 (5 bases). Germline values: CDR1 SGHDT, CDR2 YYEEEE. CDR3 size: 13 residues.

V gene TRBV20-1 combines with J gene TRBJ1-5; D not resolved. CDR3 length: 13 amino acids. Looked up from germline, CDR1 is DFQATT and CDR2 is SNEGSKA (reference sequence). V was shortened by 2 bases and J by 4 bases, with 9 bases between the two germline ends. The CDR3 DNA sequence: TGCAGTGCTAGACGGGCTCTTAATCAGCCCCAGCATTTT. Translated, it gives CSARRALNQPQHF.

This clonotype has a single count. Mismatch with germline at one junction end may stem from a read error. J is TRBJ1-2 and V is TRBV12-3 or TRBV12-4; D unclear. The CDR3 consists of 14 residues. The CDR3 is CASSLKGKGYGYAF. In DNA, the CDR3 is TGTGCCAGCAGTTTAAAAGGTAAGGGCTATGGCTACGCCTTC.

In regard to this clonotype: Since a much larger clone is just one base distant, this may be a read error. V gene TRBV13 combines with J gene TRBJ2-5, with D hard to call. Per germline, CDR1 PRHDT and CDR2 FYEKMQ (reference sequence). Trimming left V 10 bases short and J 2 bases short, with 11 bases between. This CDR3 has 12 residues. The CDR3 DNA reads TGTGCCATCAGTGGAAGGCAAGAGACCCAGTACTTC. Its translation is CAISGRQETQYF.

There are a few counts of this clonotype. The genes are TRBV28 and TRBJ1-5; D possibly corresponds to TRBD1 (6 bases). The CDR3 contains 15 residues. Trimming removed 6 bases at V and 0 bases at J, with 12 bases between. Germline V lookup: CDR1 MDHEN, CDR2 SYDVKM. In nucleotides, the CDR3 is TGTGCCAGCAGCCCGGACAGAAATAGCAATCAGCCCCAGCATTTT. The encoded protein is CASSPDRNSNQPQHF.

This clonotype has a single count. Germline and junction disagree at one end, which may indicate a read error. In DNA form, the CDR3 reads TGTGACAGCAGACCAGGACAGGGATACGAAAAACTGTTTTTT. It specifies CDSRPGQGYEKLFF. The V and J genes are TRBV12-3 or TRBV12-4 and TRBJ1-4, with 8 bases matching TRBD1. This CDR3 is built from 14 residues.

This clonotype was observed once. V is TRBV3-2 and J is TRBJ2-7. TRBV3-2 is described as a pseudogene. The CDR3 covers 14 residues. This CDR3 is CASSQVWVSYEQYF. As DNA, the CDR3 is TGTGCCAGCAGCCAAGTCTGGGTTAGCTACGAGCAGTACTTC.

This clonotype was recorded once. An end of the junction does not agree with germline; a read error may underlie this. The chain combines TRBV18 with TRBJ2-2; a possible D gene is TRBD1 (6 bases). Germline lookup yields CDR1 KGHSH and CDR2 LQKENI. The CDR3 runs 15 residues. Written as DNA, the CDR3 is TGTGTCAGCTCACCCCTGGGGGCGGACACCGGGGAGCTGTTTTTT. It yields the protein CVSSPLGADTGELFF.

By share, this clonotype counts as medium-sized. V gene TRBV11-2 combines with J gene TRBJ1-1; perhaps TRBD1 as D (5 bases). Trimming shortened V by 1 base and J by 2 bases, and 14 bases separated the two germline ends. Germline lookup yields CDR1 SGHAT and CDR2 FQNNGV. The CDR3 covers 16 residues. CDR3: CASSLVQGFVNTEAFF. The CDR3 DNA reads TGTGCCAGCAGCTTAGTTCAGGGATTCGTCAACACTGAAGCTTTCTTT.

This clonotype was seen ten or more times. This may stem from a read error, because a much larger clone lies one nucleotide away. This chain uses TRBV4-1 with TRBJ2-3, with D perhaps TRBD1 or TRBD2 (5 bases each). Looked up from germline, CDR1 is MGHRA and CDR2 is YSYEKL. The length of the CDR3 is 18 residues. CDR3 sequence reads: CASNQYDTPGRTTDTQYF. CDR3 coding DNA: TGCGCCAGCAACCAATACGACACCCCGGGACGGACCACAGATACGCAGTATTTT.

This chain uses TRBV11-2 with TRBJ2-1, with D possibly TRBD2 on 6 matching bases. V was trimmed by 0 bases and J by 4 bases, leaving 10 bases between them. The CDR3 is 15 amino acids. Germline CDR1 is SGHAT and CDR2 is FQNNGV. The CDR3 DNA sequence: TGTGCCAGCAGCTTAGACGGGGGAAAGTACAATGAGCAGTTCTTC. Encoded protein: CASSLDGGKYNEQFF. Drawing the rest from reference TRBV11-2 and TRBJ2-1, the complete variable domain is EAGVAQSPRYKIIEKRQSVAFWCNPISGHATLYWYQQILGQGPKLLIQFQNNGVVDDSQLPKDRFSAERLKGVDSTLKIQPAKLEDSAVYLCASSLDGGKYNEQFFGPGTRLTVL.

In regard to this clonotype: Germline is not matched at one junction end, which may reflect a read error. The chain carries TRBV14 and TRBJ2-5, with a weak D call TRBD1 (5 bases). The CDR3 extends over 15 amino acids. Germline V gene lookup returns CDR1 SGHDN and CDR2 FVKESK. This chain's CDR3 is CASSQGGRSVETHFF. CDR3 nucleotide sequence: TGTGCCAGCAGCCAAGGGGGCAGGAGTGTGGAGACCCACTTCTTC.